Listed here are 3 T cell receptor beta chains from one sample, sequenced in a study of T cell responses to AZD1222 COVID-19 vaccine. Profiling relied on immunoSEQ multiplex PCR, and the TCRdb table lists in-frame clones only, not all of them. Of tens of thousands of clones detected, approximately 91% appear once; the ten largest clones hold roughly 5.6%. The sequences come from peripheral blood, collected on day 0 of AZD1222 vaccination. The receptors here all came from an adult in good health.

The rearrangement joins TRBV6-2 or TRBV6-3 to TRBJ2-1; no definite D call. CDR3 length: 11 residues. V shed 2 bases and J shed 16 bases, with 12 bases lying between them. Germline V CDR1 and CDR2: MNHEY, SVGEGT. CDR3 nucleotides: TGTGCCAGCAGTTACGGTCAGAGGAGCTTCTTC. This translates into CASSYGQRSFF.

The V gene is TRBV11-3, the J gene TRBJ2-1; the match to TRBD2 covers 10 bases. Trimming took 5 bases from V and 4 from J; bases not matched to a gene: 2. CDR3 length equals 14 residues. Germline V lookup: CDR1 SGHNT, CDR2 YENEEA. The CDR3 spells CASSPSGGYNEQFF. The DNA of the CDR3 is TGTGCCAGCAGCCCTAGCGGGGGTTACAATGAGCAGTTCTTC.

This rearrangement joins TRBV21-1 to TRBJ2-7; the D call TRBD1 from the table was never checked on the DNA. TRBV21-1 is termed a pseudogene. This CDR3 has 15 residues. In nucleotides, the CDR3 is TGTGCCAGCAGCAAGGGCACAGGGGGGTCTGGCGAGCAGTACTTC. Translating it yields CASSKGTGGSGEQYF.